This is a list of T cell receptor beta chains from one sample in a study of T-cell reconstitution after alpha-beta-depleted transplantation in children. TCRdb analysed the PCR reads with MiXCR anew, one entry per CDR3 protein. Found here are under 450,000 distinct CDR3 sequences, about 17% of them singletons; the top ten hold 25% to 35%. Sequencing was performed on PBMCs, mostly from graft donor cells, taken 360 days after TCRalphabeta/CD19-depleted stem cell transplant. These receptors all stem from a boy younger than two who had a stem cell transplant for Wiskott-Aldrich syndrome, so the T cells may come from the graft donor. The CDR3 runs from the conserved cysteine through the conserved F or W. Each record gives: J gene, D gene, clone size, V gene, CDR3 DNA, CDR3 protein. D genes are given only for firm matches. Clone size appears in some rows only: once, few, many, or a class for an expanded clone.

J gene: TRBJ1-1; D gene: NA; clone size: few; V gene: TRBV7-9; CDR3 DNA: TGTGCCAGCAGCCGCCGTACAGGCGCAGCTTTCTTT; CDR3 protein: CASSRRTGAAFF
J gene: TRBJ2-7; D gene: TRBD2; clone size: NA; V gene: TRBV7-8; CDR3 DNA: TGTGCCAGCAGCTTAGGGACCGGGCTAGCGGGGGGGCTTACCTACGAGCAGTACTTC; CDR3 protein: CASSLGTGLAGGLTYEQYF
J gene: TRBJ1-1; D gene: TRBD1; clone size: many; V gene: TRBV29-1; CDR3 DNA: TGCAGCGTCTTGACAGGGGTTGCTTTCTTT; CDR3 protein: CSVLTGVAFF
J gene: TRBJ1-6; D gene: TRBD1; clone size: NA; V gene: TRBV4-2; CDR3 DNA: TGTGCCAGCAGCCACTCCGGGACAGGGCAGAATTCACCCCTCCACTTT; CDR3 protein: CASSHSGTGQNSPLHF
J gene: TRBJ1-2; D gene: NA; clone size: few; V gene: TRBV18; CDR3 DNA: TGTGCCAGCTCACTAAAGGAGGGGACGCAGGGCTACACCTTC; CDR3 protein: CASSLKEGTQGYTF
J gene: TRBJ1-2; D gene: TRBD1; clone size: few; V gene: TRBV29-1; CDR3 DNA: TGCAGCGTTGAAGAAACGTCGACAGGGGGCTATGGCTACACCTTC; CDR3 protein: CSVEETSTGGYGYTF
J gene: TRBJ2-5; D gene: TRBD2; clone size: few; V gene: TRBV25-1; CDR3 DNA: TGTGCCAGCAGTGGTTCGGGCGGGGGAAGAGAGACCCAGTACTTC; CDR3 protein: CASSGSGGGRETQYF
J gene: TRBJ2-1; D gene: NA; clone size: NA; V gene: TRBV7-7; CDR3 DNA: TGTGCCAGCAGCTTGGGACCTACTAATGAGCAGTTCTTC; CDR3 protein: CASSLGPTNEQFF
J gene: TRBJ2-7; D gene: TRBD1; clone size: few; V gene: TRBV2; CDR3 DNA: TGTGCCAGCAGTCCTATAAGTGGGACAGCCCACTACGAGCAGTACTTC; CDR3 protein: CASSPISGTAHYEQYF
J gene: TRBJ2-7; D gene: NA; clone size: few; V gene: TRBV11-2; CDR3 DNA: TGTGCCAGCAGCTTACGTTGGGGAAACGAGCAGTACTTC; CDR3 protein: CASSLRWGNEQYF
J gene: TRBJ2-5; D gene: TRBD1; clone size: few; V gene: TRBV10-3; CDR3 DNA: TGTGCCATCAGTGAGTGGGGGACAGGTAGCAAAGAGACCCAGTACTTC; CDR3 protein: CAISEWGTGSKETQYF
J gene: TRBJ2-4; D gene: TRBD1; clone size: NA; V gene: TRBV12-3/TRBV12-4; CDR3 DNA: TGTGCCAGCAGATTGGACAGGGGGCCTTTCGAAAACATTCAGTACTTC; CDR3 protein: CASRLDRGPFENIQYF
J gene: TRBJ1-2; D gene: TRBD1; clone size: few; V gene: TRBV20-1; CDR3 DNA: TGCAGGTCAGGGAAAGGGGGCGACTATGGCTACACCTTC; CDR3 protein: CRSGKGGDYGYTF
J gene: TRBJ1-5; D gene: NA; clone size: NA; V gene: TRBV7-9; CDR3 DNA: TGTGCCAGCAGCTTAGGACAGGATAATCAGCCCCAGCATTTT; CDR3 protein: CASSLGQDNQPQHF
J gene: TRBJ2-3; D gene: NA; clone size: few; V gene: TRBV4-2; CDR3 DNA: TGTGCCAGCAGCCATGGAACTAGTTCTCACGACACAGATACGCAGTATTTT; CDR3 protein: CASSHGTSSHDTDTQYF
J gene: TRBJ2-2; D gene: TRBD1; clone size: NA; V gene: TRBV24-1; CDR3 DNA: TGTGCCACCAGAGGGACAGGGGGCCCGACCGGGGAGCTGTTTTTT; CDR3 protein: CATRGTGGPTGELFF
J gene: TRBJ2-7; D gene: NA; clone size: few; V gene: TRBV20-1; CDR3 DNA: TGCAGTGCTAGCCCCCGAGGGAAGGGTTCCTACGAGCAGTACTTC; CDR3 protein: CSASPRGKGSYEQYF
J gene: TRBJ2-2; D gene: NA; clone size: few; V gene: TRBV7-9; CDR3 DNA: TGTGCAGGAAGGGGGGCGAACACCGGGGAGCTGTTTTTT; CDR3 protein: CAGRGANTGELFF
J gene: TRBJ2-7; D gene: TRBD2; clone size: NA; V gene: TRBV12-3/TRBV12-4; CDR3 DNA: TGTGCCAGCAGTTTATGGCTAGCGGGAGGGACCTACGAGCAGTACTTC; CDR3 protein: CASSLWLAGGTYEQYF
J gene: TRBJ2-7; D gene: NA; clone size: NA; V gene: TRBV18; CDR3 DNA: TGTGCCAGCTCACTTAAGTCCGCAAGCTCCTACGAGCAGTACTTC; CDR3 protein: CASSLKSASSYEQYF
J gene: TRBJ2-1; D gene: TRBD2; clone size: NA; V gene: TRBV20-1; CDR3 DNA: TGCAGTGCTAGCCCCCCTAGCGGGGTGTACAATGAGCAGTTCTTC; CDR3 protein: CSASPPSGVYNEQFF
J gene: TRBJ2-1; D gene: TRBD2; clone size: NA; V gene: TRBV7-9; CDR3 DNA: TGTGCCAGCTATGGTAGCGGGAGGAAGGGCAATGAGCAGTTCTTC; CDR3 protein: CASYGSGRKGNEQFF
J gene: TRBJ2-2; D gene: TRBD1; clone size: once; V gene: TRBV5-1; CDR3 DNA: TGCGCCAGCAGCCCCGGACAGGGATATACCGGGGAGCTGTTTTTT; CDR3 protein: CASSPGQGYTGELFF